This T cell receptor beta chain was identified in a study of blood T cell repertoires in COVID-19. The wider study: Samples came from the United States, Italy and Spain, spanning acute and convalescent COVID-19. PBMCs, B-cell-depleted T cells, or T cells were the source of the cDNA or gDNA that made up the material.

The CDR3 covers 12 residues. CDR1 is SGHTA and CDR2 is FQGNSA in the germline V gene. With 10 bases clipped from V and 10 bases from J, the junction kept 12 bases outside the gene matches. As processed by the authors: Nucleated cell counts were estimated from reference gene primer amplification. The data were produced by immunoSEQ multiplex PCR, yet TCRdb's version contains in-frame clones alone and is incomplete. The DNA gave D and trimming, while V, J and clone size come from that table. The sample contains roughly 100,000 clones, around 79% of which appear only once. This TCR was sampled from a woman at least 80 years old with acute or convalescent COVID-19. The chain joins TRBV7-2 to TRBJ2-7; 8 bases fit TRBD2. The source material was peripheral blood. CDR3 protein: CATNGGSGAQYF. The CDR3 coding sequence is TGTGCCACCAACGGGGGTAGCGGGGCCCAGTACTTC. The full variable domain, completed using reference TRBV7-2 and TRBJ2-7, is GAGVSQSPSNKVTEKGKDVELRCDPISGHTALYWYRQSLGQGLEFLIYFQGNSAPDKSGLPSDRFSAERTGGSVSTLTIQRTQQEDSAVYLCATNGGSGAQYFGPGTRLTVT.